What follows are 21 T cell receptor beta chains derived from one specimen sequenced in a study of CD8+ T cells in alopecia areata. Treatment reported: oral pan-JAK inhibitor, 5-10 mg twice daily. After isolation, RNA underwent reverse transcription to generate cDNA as the sequencing template. The data were produced by immunoSEQ multiplex PCR, yet TCRdb's version contains in-frame clones alone and is incomplete. The profile shows about 160,000 clones, 50% to 70% of them singletons. The material sequenced was CD4+ T cells sorted from blood, taken at week 4, from a patient treated with tofacitinib. The receptors were sampled from a human donor with alopecia areata.

The gene calls are TRBV6-1 and TRBJ1-2; D ambiguous. CDR1 and CDR2 from the germline V gene are MNHNS and SASEGT. The CDR3 spans 14 residues. V lost 2 bases and J 4 bases, leaving 11 bases between the germline ends. CDR3 residues: CASSEIRDSYGYTF. The CDR3 coding sequence is TGTGCCAGCAGTGAAATTCGAGATTCCTATGGCTACACCTTC.

The chain recombines TRBV5-6 with TRBJ1-2; D remains ambiguous. The V gene's germline CDR1 is SGHDT and CDR2 YYEEEE. The CDR3 loop spans 13 amino acids. The V gene lost 4 bases and the J gene lost 3 bases, with 10 bases spanning the gap. Here the CDR3 reads CASSPRWDYGYTF. The CDR3, as DNA: TGTGCCAGCAGCCCTAGATGGGACTATGGCTACACCTTC.

The rearrangement links TRBV27 to TRBJ2-7, with D possibly TRBD1 on 5 matching bases. Trimming took off 7 bases at V and 2 bases at J, with 15 bases between the two ends. Germline V lookup: CDR1 MNHEY, CDR2 SMNVEV (reference sequence). CDR3 length: 14 residues. CDR3 protein: CASTADRPPYEQYF. CDR3 nucleotide sequence: TGTGCCAGCACCGCAGACAGACCTCCCTACGAGCAGTACTTC.

This clone was picked up a small number of times. As DNA, the CDR3 is TGTGCCTGGAGTTCCCCTGGGACAGGGTTTCAGCCCCAGCATTTT. As protein: CAWSSPGTGFQPQHF. The chain uses TRBV30 and TRBJ1-5; 9 positions match TRBD1. The CDR3 totals 15 residues. V lost 2 bases to trimming and J lost 6 bases; unmatched junction nucleotides: 8. Germline V gene lookup returns CDR1 GTSNPN and CDR2 SVGIG (reference sequence). Full variable domain (outside the CDR3, taken from reference TRBV30 and TRBJ1-5): SQTIHQWPATLVQPVGSPLSLECTVEGTSNPNLYWYRQAAGRGLQLLFYSVGIGQISSEVPQNLSASRPQDRQFILSSKKLLLSDSGFYLCAWSSPGTGFQPQHFGDGTRLSIL.

V is TRBV30 and J is TRBJ2-6; no firm D call. The ends were cut back, 8 bases at V and 4 bases at J, with 9 bases in the middle. The germline CDR1 and CDR2 sequences are GTSNPN and SVGIG (reference sequence). There are 12 residues in the CDR3. Here the CDR3 reads CARLAGANVLTF. Here the CDR3 DNA reads TGTGCCCGGCTGGCCGGGGCCAACGTCCTGACTTTC.

As regards this clone: One end of the junction varies from germline; a read error may be responsible. The chain combines TRBV5-1 with TRBJ2-3; possible D gene TRBD2, 7 bases. Germline CDR1 reads SGHRS; CDR2 reads YFSETQ. The CDR3 consists of 15 residues. CDR3 region: CATSFAGANTDTQYF. Written as DNA, the CDR3 is TGCGCCACCAGCTTCGCGGGGGCCAACACAGATACGCAGTATTTT.

The J gene is TRBJ1-6, the V gene TRBV25-1; D is unclear. Trimming shortened V by 3 bases and J by 7 bases, and 13 bases separated the two germline ends. The CDR3 is 15 residues long. The germline V gene encodes CDR1 MGHDK and CDR2 SYGVNS. The chain's CDR3 is CASSDQAQWNSPLHF. The DNA of the CDR3 is TGTGCCAGCAGTGATCAGGCCCAGTGGAATTCACCCCTCCACTTT.

The V call is TRBV5-6, the J call TRBJ2-1; 9 bases map to TRBD2. CDR3 length: 15 residues. Looked up from germline, CDR1 is SGHDT and CDR2 is YYEEEE. The ends lost 1 base at V and 5 bases at J; junction bases unmatched: 4. CDR3 coding DNA: TGTGCCAGCAGCTTGTGGCGGGGGGGACACAATGAGCAGTTCTTC. The encoded protein is CASSLWRGGHNEQFF.

V usage is TRBV7-6 and J usage is TRBJ2-7; 8 bases are a match to TRBD2. The CDR3 has 14 amino acids. CDR1 and CDR2 (germline): SGHVS, FNYEAQ. After removal of 2 bases from V and 3 bases from J, the junction contained 3 bases not matched to a gene. CDR3 bases: TGTGCCAGCAGCTTACGGGGGGGCCTCTACGAGCAGTACTTC. Translated, it gives CASSLRGGLYEQYF.

The table lists this clone with a count of one. The chain employs TRBV15 and TRBJ2-2; D is ambiguous. CDR1 LNHNV and CDR2 YYDKDF come from the germline V gene (reference sequence). This CDR3 is 16 amino acids long. The germline V and J ends were trimmed by 5 bases and 2 bases, with 15 bases remaining between them. CDR3 sequence (DNA): TGTGCCACCAGCTCCTTTCCGAGCCTTAACACCGGGGAGCTGTTTTTT. It yields the protein CATSSFPSLNTGELFF. The full variable domain, in which reference TRBV15 and TRBJ2-2 provide the parts outside the CDR3, is DAMVIQNPRYQVTQFGKPVTLSCSQTLNHNVMYWYQQKSSQAPKLLFHYYDKDFNNEADTPDNFQSRRPNTSFCFLDIRSPGLGDTAMYLCATSSFPSLNTGELFFGEGSRLTVL.

Only one count was recorded for this clone. V is TRBV6-6 and J is TRBJ2-7; the D is unclear. The CDR3 is 11 residues long. Per germline, CDR1 MNHNY and CDR2 SVGAGI (reference sequence). The V end was cut by 4 bases, the J end by 5 bases, with 6 bases between. This CDR3 reads CASSLLNEQYF. The CDR3 DNA follows: TGTGCCAGCAGTTTGCTAAACGAGCAGTACTTC.

The chain is built from TRBV7-2 and TRBJ1-2; TRBD1 is a possible D gene (6 bases). V dropped 4 bases and J dropped 2 bases, with 11 bases sitting between them. The CDR3 is made up of 14 amino acids. Germline-derived CDR1 and CDR2 are SGHTA and FQGNSA. The DNA for the CDR3 is TGTGCCAGCAGCTACAACAGGGCGAACTATGGCTACACCTTC. Translation: CASSYNRANYGYTF.

This chain's CDR3 is CASSVAPEKGGSQYF. The CDR3 region has the DNA TGTGCCAGCAGCGTAGCCCCGGAGAAGGGGGGAAGTCAGTACTTC. The chain joins TRBV9 to TRBJ2-5; tentatively, D is TRBD1 or TRBD2 (6 bases each). Deletions cut 0 bases from V and 11 bases from J, with 20 bases between. Germline CDR1 SGDLS, CDR2 YYNGEE. The CDR3 has 15 amino acids.

The V and J genes are TRBV2 and TRBJ1-3, with TRBD1 matching 7 bases. V lost 5 bases and J lost 4; bases outside the gene matches: 5. This CDR3 is built from 14 residues. CDR1 SNHLY and CDR2 FYNNEI come from the germline V gene. CDR3 DNA: TGTGCCAGCAGTACCTACAGGGGAGGAAACACCATATATTTT. It encodes CASSTYRGGNTIYF.

The chain combines TRBV9 with TRBJ1-6; TRBD1 matches 7 bases. The CDR3 has 15 residues. Per germline, CDR1 SGDLS and CDR2 YYNGEE. V gave up 4 bases and J gave up 7 bases; unmatched junction bases: 8. The DNA of the CDR3 is TGTGCCAGCAGCCCAAGACAGGGTTACAATTCACCCCTCCACTTT. Amino acid sequence: CASSPRQGYNSPLHF.

The chain joins TRBV29-1 to TRBJ1-6, with D uncertain. Trimming cost V 7 bases and J 9 bases, with 16 bases left between them. The germline V gene has CDR1 SQVTM and CDR2 ANQGSEA. This CDR3 spans 13 amino acids. DNA for the CDR3: TGCAGCGCGAGGGAGGGCCATGGTTCACCCCTCCACTTT. Translation gives CSAREGHGSPLHF.

This chain joins TRBV6-1 and TRBJ2-1; 10 bases agree with TRBD2. Germline CDR1 is MNHNS and CDR2 is SASEGT. The trim removed 4 bases at V and 3 bases at J, leaving 3 bases unmatched. CDR3 size: 15 residues. Here the CDR3 DNA reads TGTGCCAGCAGTGGCGGACTAGCGGACTACAATGAGCAGTTCTTC. As protein: CASSGGLADYNEQFF.

The chain recombines TRBV6-5 with TRBJ2-7; 10 nucleotides align to TRBD1. Germline values: CDR1 MNHEY, CDR2 SVGAGI. CDR3 length: 12 residues. V was pared by 10 bases and J by 5 bases, with 5 bases of the junction left unmatched. The CDR3 spells CATRDRGDEQYF. In DNA form, the CDR3 reads TGTGCCACCCGGGACAGGGGAGACGAGCAGTACTTC.

This clone came up a few times. The gene calls are TRBV29-1 and TRBJ2-5; D may match TRBD1 or TRBD2 (5 bases each). CDR1 is SQVTM, CDR2 ANQGSEA, per germline. V was clipped by 0 bases and J by 5 bases, with 10 bases between them. The CDR3 is 13 residues long. The DNA of the CDR3 is TGCAGCGTTGAAGATCGGGGCGCGGAGACCCAGTACTTC. It specifies CSVEDRGAETQYF.

The chain has TRBV15 and TRBJ1-5; unclear D gene. Germline-derived CDR1 and CDR2 are LNHNV and YYDKDF (reference sequence). This CDR3 contains 15 residues. V was trimmed by 0 bases and J by 6 bases, leaving 12 bases between them. CDR3 sequence (DNA): TGTGCCACCAGCAGAGATATGGCAGAAGGTCAGCCCCAGCATTTT. Translated: CATSRDMAEGQPQHF.

The CDR3 bases are TGTGCCAGCAGTGTCGCGGGGGGCTACGAGCAGTACTTC. It yields the protein CASSVAGGYEQYF. The chain employs TRBV25-1 and TRBJ2-7; 8 nucleotides line up with TRBD2. The CDR3 spans 13 residues. V dropped 4 bases and J dropped 3; count of bases not matched to a gene: 2. From germline, CDR1 is MGHDK and CDR2 SYGVNS.